The rows below give T cell receptor beta chains drawn from one sample of a study of cytomegalovirus exposure and HLA in healthy donors. The method was immunoSEQ multiplex PCR; TCRdb's version includes in-frame clones alone and lacks a portion of them. Across 150,000 to 200,000 clones, the top ten clones capture 2% to 2.5% of the sample. Specimen: PBMCs. The receptor source for this set is a man younger than 45 in good health and CMV-seronegative. Both conserved end residues are part of each CDR3. Each record gives: CDR3 DNA, CDR3 protein, V gene, D gene, J gene. A D gene is named only where the DNA matches it firmly.

TGCGCCAGCAGCTTACTAGCGGGAGGCGAGAGCTCCTACGAGCAGTACTTC	CASSLLAGGESSYEQYF	TRBV4-1	TRBD2	TRBJ2-7
TGTGCCAGTAGTATCAGGGAAGATACGCAGTATTTT	CASSIREDTQYF	TRBV19	-	TRBJ2-3
TGTGCCATCAGTGTAAACAGGGGTTCTGGAACCGGGGAGCTGTTTTTT	CAISVNRGSGTGELFF	TRBV10-3	TRBD1	TRBJ2-2
TGCGCCAGCAGCCAAGAGGCTAGCCCTTACAATGAGCAGTTCTTC	CASSQEASPYNEQFF	TRBV4-1	-	TRBJ2-1
TGTGCCAGCTCCCCTACAGGACAGCCCTCTGGAAACACCATATATTTT	CASSPTGQPSGNTIYF	TRBV18	-	TRBJ1-3
TGTGCCAGTAGGCAGGGCGGACACACCATATATTTT	CASRQGGHTIYF	TRBV19	-	TRBJ1-3
TGCGCCAGCAGTCGGACGGACTGGCCCCAGCATTTT	CASSRTDWPQHF	TRBV10-2	-	TRBJ1-5
TGTGCCAGCAGAATTGGGACTAGCGTCACAGATACGCAGTATTTT	CASRIGTSVTDTQYF	TRBV6-6	TRBD2	TRBJ2-3
TGTGCCAGCAGTATGACTAGCCCATACGAGCAGTACTTC	CASSMTSPYEQYF	TRBV7-2	TRBD2	TRBJ2-7
TGTGCCAGCAGCAGTATGAAGAGGGAGTTAATCTATGGCTACACCTTC	CASSSMKRELIYGYTF	TRBV7-9	-	TRBJ1-2
TGTGCCAGCAGCTTGGTGTCTAGCGGGAAACAACACGTTTACAATGAGCAGTTCTTC	CASSLVSSGKQHVYNEQFF	TRBV5-8	TRBD2	TRBJ2-1
TGCGCCAGCAGCCAAGATACGGGGATCTATGGCTACACCTTC	CASSQDTGIYGYTF	TRBV4-1	-	TRBJ1-2
TGCGCCAGCAGTGAAGAGGGGAGGGGAACTGAAGCTTTCTTT	CASSEEGRGTEAFF	TRBV10-2	-	TRBJ1-1
TGCGCCAGCAGTCCCGGGCGGGACAGAGCTAACTATGGCTACACCTTC	CASSPGRDRANYGYTF	TRBV5-1	TRBD1	TRBJ1-2
TGTGCCAGCAGTGAGCGGGACAGCCCATTGAAGGCTACGCAGTATTTT	CASSERDSPLKATQYF	TRBV2	-	TRBJ2-3
TGTGCCAGCAGACAGGACGTGGATTATGGCTACACCTTC	CASRQDVDYGYTF	TRBV6-1	-	TRBJ1-2
TGTGCCTGGACCGCGGGAAACTACAATGAGCAGTTCTTC	CAWTAGNYNEQFF	TRBV30	-	TRBJ2-1
TGTGCCAGCACCGGGGGCTACGAGCAGTACTTC	CASTGGYEQYF	TRBV6-5	-	TRBJ2-7
TGTGCCAGCAGCGTAGAGAAGGGGGCAGGCTATGGCTACACCTTC	CASSVEKGAGYGYTF	TRBV9	TRBD1	TRBJ1-2
TGTGCCAGCACTAATACAGGGGCGCAGAACCAGCCCCAGCATTTT	CASTNTGAQNQPQHF	TRBV6-6	TRBD1	TRBJ1-5
TGTGCCAGCAGCTTGGGGGGGGACTATGGCTACACCTTC	CASSLGGDYGYTF	TRBV5-4	-	TRBJ1-2
TGTGCCAGCAGCGTAGCAGCGGGCCGTGGAGAGACCCAGTACTTC	CASSVAAGRGETQYF	TRBV9	-	TRBJ2-5
TGTGCCAGCTCACCAGGGCAGGGCACCTCCTACGAGCAGTACTTC	CASSPGQGTSYEQYF	TRBV18	-	TRBJ2-7
TGTGCCAGCAGCTCACCGCGGACTAGCGGACGTACCGGGGAGCTGTTTTTT	CASSSPRTSGRTGELFF	TRBV7-3	TRBD2	TRBJ2-2
TGTGCCACCAGCAGAGATCCGGGACTGAACAATGAGCAGTTCTTC	CATSRDPGLNNEQFF	TRBV15	-	TRBJ2-1
TGTGCCAGCAGCTCCGGTAGGGCCCCGGCGGGCTATGGCTACACCTTC	CASSSGRAPAGYGYTF	TRBV27	-	TRBJ1-2
TGCGCCAGCAGTGGACAGGGGGAAGCTTTCTTT	CASSGQGEAFF	TRBV10-1	TRBD1	TRBJ1-1
TGTGCCAGCAGCTTGTTTATGGGACAGGGTAAAGGCTACACCTTC	CASSLFMGQGKGYTF	TRBV5-8	TRBD1	TRBJ1-2
TGTGCCAGCACCCGGGACAGCGGAAATGGCTACACCTTC	CASTRDSGNGYTF	TRBV6-6	TRBD1	TRBJ1-2
TGTGCCAGCACCTTTAGAGGGGGCGGATCCCTACCTCTCACCTACGAGCAGTACTTC	CASTFRGGGSLPLTYEQYF	TRBV11-2	TRBD1	TRBJ2-7
TGTGCCAGCAGCCTCATGACTAGCGGGATACGTTCAGCCGAGCAGTACTTC	CASSLMTSGIRSAEQYF	TRBV11-2	TRBD2	TRBJ2-7
TGTGCCAGCAGCTTAGTCGGGAGGCCCCACGAGCAGTACTTC	CASSLVGRPHEQYF	TRBV5-6	TRBD2	TRBJ2-7
TGTGCCAGCAGCCAAGACAGGGCTCCACGGGCGCAGTATTTT	CASSQDRAPRAQYF	TRBV27	TRBD1	TRBJ2-3
TGTGCCAGCAGCTTGACAGCCGTGAACACTGAAGCTTTCTTT	CASSLTAVNTEAFF	TRBV7-6	-	TRBJ1-1
TGTGCCAGCAGTTACTCGCAACTATACGAGCAGTACTTC	CASSYSQLYEQYF	TRBV6-6	-	TRBJ2-7
TGTGCCAGCAGCTTCCCAGGGCAAAACTATGGCTACACCTTC	CASSFPGQNYGYTF	TRBV5-8	-	TRBJ1-2
TGTGCCAGCAGCTGGGACAGGAGCAATTCACCCCTCCACTTT	CASSWDRSNSPLHF	TRBV7-6	TRBD1	TRBJ1-6
TGTGCCAGCAGCCCGGGGACAGGCTCTGGAAACACCATATATTTT	CASSPGTGSGNTIYF	TRBV9	TRBD1	TRBJ1-3
TGTGCCATCAGTGAGTCTAGAGAAAAACTGTTTTTT	CAISESREKLFF	TRBV10-3	-	TRBJ1-4
TGTGCCAGCAGTTACACTGGGGACAGCGTAGGAGGCTACACCTTC	CASSYTGDSVGGYTF	TRBV6-5	TRBD1	TRBJ1-2
TGTGCCAGCAGCCCCGGACCGGGACAGGGTCGTTTGGGGACTGAAGCTTTCTTT	CASSPGPGQGRLGTEAFF	TRBV25-1	TRBD1	TRBJ1-1